The 12 T cell receptor beta chains presented below share a single source sample, sequenced in a study of regulatory T cells in long-lasting Graves disease. Libraries of TCR beta came from iRepertoire HTBI primers plus Arm-PCR of CDR3 regions. MiXCR was run by TCRdb on the multiplex PCR reads, yielding one entry per CDR3 protein. The sample lists a few hundred thousand distinct CDR3 sequences; roughly 20% were seen once. Time point: persistent/refractory GD, antithyroid drugs over 5 years with positive TRAb. There was RNA extracted from PBMCs, and the TCR library was made from it. The sequences come from peripheral blood mononuclear cells (PBMCs), collected when the disease was refractory, from a patient treated with antithyroid drugs. These receptors came from a woman aged 40 to 50 with Graves disease.

The chain links TRBV19 to TRBJ2-7; TRBD2 agrees at 10 bases. The trim removed 5 bases at V and 5 bases at J, leaving 9 bases unmatched. There are 15 residues in the CDR3. Germline CDR1 is LNHDA and CDR2 is SQIVND (reference sequence). The CDR3 nucleotides are TGTGCCAGTAGTGTTACCGGGACTAGCGCCCACGAGCAGTACTTC. Translating it yields CASSVTGTSAHEQYF.

This clonotype has at least ten counts. CDR3 nucleotide sequence: TGTGCCAGCAATGGGTGCAGGTGGTGCCAAGAGACCCAGTACTTC. Translation gives CASNGCRWCQETQYF. The chain joins TRBV6-1 to TRBJ2-5, with D uncertain. This CDR3 region has 15 residues. The V end lost 7 bases, the J end lost 1 base, and 16 bases lay between the germline ends. The germline V gene has CDR1 MNHNS and CDR2 SASEGT.

This clonotype has at least ten counts. The chain links TRBV2 to TRBJ1-1; tentative D call: TRBD1 (5 bases). V was clipped by 5 bases and J by 5 bases, with 12 bases between them. Germline V gene sequence: CDR1 SNHLY, CDR2 FYNNEI. CDR3 length equals 13 residues. The CDR3 region is CASSFSQGTEAFF. DNA of the CDR3: TGTGCCAGCAGTTTTTCCCAGGGAACTGAAGCTTTCTTT.

Of note for this clonotype: This may come from a read error, since a much larger clone is one base off. The V call is TRBV6-1, the J call TRBJ2-5; maybe TRBD2 (5 bases). This CDR3 is 14 amino acids long. The germline gives CDR1 MNHNS, CDR2 SASEGT. Trimming pared 11 bases from V and 1 base from J, leaving 17 bases between. The CDR3 loop is CASLDWHSQETQYF. In DNA form, the CDR3 reads TGTGCCTCGTTGGACTGGCATTCCCAAGAGACCCAGTACTTC.

This clonotype was seen ten or more times. The gene calls are TRBV28 and TRBJ1-5, with D maybe TRBD1 (6 bases). In germline, CDR1 is MDHEN, CDR2 SYDVKM. The CDR3 runs 16 residues. The germline V and J ends were trimmed by 4 bases and 1 base, with 14 bases remaining between them. CDR3 sequence: CASSSPGGGSNQPQHF. The CDR3 DNA follows: TGTGCCAGCAGTTCGCCCGGAGGGGGGAGCAATCAGCCCCAGCATTTT.

This clonotype has only a few counts. This chain uses TRBV10-3 with TRBJ2-1, with 9 positions matching TRBD2. The V gene's germline CDR1 is ENHRY and CDR2 SYGVKD. The ends lost 8 bases at V and 7 bases at J; junction bases unmatched: 9. The CDR3 runs 14 residues. The CDR3 DNA reads TGTGCCATCGCCTCGACTAGCGGAGGTAATGAGCAGTTCTTC. Its protein product is CAIASTSGGNEQFF.

CDR3: CSASEGAYGQPQHF. The CDR3 nucleotides are TGCAGTGCTAGCGAGGGGGCCTATGGTCAGCCCCAGCATTTT. The V and J genes are TRBV20-1 and TRBJ1-5, with TRBD1 matching over 7 bases. This CDR3 is built from 14 residues. J lost 6 bases, V lost 3 bases, and 8 bases had no gene match. Germline V gene lookup returns CDR1 DFQATT and CDR2 SNEGSKA (reference sequence).

V gene TRBV28 combines with J gene TRBJ1-2, with D hard to call. Germline V gene sequence: CDR1 MDHEN, CDR2 SYDVKM. With 3 bases removed from V and 6 bases from J, the gap between germline ends came to 14 bases. This CDR3 spans 14 amino acids. The CDR3 is CASSFYPREHGYTF. Written as DNA, the CDR3 is TGTGCCAGCAGTTTTTACCCTCGAGAACATGGCTACACCTTC.

The chain employs TRBV13 and TRBJ2-5, with D uncertain. V lost 3 bases, J lost 5 bases, and 13 bases lay in between. The CDR3 extends over 14 amino acids. CDR1 and CDR2 from the germline V gene are PRHDT and FYEKMQ (reference sequence). The CDR3 loop is CASSLREDEETQYF. CDR3 sequence (DNA): TGTGCCAGCAGCTTGCGCGAGGATGAGGAGACCCAGTACTTC.

This clonotype has just a few counts. The chain recombines TRBV27 with TRBJ1-6, with TRBD1 as a possible D gene (5 bases). V lost 1 base and J 10 bases, leaving 17 bases between the germline ends. The CDR3 is made up of 16 amino acids. Germline loops: CDR1 MNHEY, CDR2 SMNVEV (reference sequence). CDR3 coding DNA: TGTGCCAGCAGTTTATACAGCGGGGGTGGATACTCACCCCTCCACTTT. This gives the protein CASSLYSGGGYSPLHF.

This clonotype has ten or more counts. This chain joins TRBV27 and TRBJ1-1, with a tentative D call TRBD1 (5 bases). The CDR3 is made up of 13 amino acids. V lost 5 bases, J lost 12 bases, and 19 bases lay in between. From germline, CDR1 is MNHEY and CDR2 SMNVEV (reference sequence). The CDR3 loop is CASSPLRAGRSFF. CDR3 DNA sequence: TGTGCCAGCAGTCCCCTTCGCGCAGGGCGATCTTTCTTT.

The genes are TRBV4-1 and TRBJ1-1, with D possibly matching TRBD1 (6 bases). Deletions cut 3 bases from V and 6 bases from J, with 20 bases between. The CDR3 has 16 residues. The germline V gene encodes CDR1 MGHRA and CDR2 YSYEKL. This CDR3 is CASSQGEVLGGSEAFF. The CDR3, as DNA: TGCGCCAGCAGCCAGGGTGAAGTGTTGGGGGGCTCTGAAGCTTTCTTT.